This T cell receptor (beta chain) is from a study of T-cell reconstitution after alpha-beta-depleted transplantation in children. Unique molecular identifiers were built into the TCRbeta library. TCRdb itself ran the PCR reads through MiXCR, one entry per CDR3 protein. This sample yields a few hundred thousand distinct CDR3 sequences, of which approximately 20% are seen a single time; 3.8% belongs to the top ten. Unmatched junction bases numbered 6, after V lost 5 bases and J lost 5 bases. CDR3 length: 14 amino acids. This chain uses TRBV12-3 or TRBV12-4 with TRBJ2-3, with 8 bases identical to TRBD2. The sample consisted of PBMCs from the stem cell graft donor, taken from the stem cell graft. The clonotype comes from a human donor who donated a stem cell graft to a child with acute myeloid leukemia. The CDR3 spells CASSPGTSGDTQYF. CDR3 nucleotides: TGTGCCAGCAGTCCTGGGACTAGTGGAGATACGCAGTATTTT.